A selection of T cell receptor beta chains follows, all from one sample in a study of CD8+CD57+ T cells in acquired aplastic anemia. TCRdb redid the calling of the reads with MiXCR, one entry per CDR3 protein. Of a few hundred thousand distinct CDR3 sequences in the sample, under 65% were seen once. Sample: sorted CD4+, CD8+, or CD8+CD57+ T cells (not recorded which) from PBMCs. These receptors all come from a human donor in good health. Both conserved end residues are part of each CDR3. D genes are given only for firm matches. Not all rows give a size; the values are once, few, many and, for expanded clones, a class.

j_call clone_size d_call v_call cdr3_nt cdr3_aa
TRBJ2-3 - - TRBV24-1 TGTGCCGCCGGCTCCGGGCCCGGCGATACGCAGTATTTT CAAGSGPGDTQYF
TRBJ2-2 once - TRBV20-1 TGCAGTGCTAGAAAGGCTAGCCCGGACACCGGGGAGCTGTTTTTT CSARKASPDTGELFF
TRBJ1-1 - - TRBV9 TGTGCCAGCAGCCCAATGCCGGACGGGAACACTGAAGCTTTCTTT CASSPMPDGNTEAFF
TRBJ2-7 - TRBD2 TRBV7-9 TGTGCCAGCAGCTTAGTCGGACTAGCGGATCCGATCTACGAGCAGTACTTC CASSLVGLADPIYEQYF
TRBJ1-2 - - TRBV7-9 TGTGCCAGCAGCTTAGAACCGGTCTATGGCTACACCTTC CASSLEPVYGYTF
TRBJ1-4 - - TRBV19 TGTGCCAGTAGTTTTGGGCAGGGGAATGAAAAACTGTTTTTT CASSFGQGNEKLFF
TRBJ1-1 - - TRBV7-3 TGTGCCAGCATCCCTGGGGGGGGACGCACTGAAGCTTTCTTT CASIPGGGRTEAFF
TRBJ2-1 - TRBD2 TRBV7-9 TGTGCCAGCAACCGCGGGGGGCAGTTAGGTGAGCAGTTCTTC CASNRGGQLGEQFF
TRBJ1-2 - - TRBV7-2 TGTGCCAGCAGCTTGGCCGCAGGGGAGCGCTATGGCTACACCTTC CASSLAAGERYGYTF
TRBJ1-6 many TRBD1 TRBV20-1 TGCAGTGCTAGGGAGCCTCAGGGGGCCTCACCCCTCCACTTT CSAREPQGASPLHF
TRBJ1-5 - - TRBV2 TGTGCCAGCAGTGAAGGTGTTCGCCATAGCAATCAGCCCCAGCATTTT CASSEGVRHSNQPQHF
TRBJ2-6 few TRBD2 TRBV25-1 TGTGCCAGCAGTAGAACACTAGCGGGAGTTAGCTCTGGGGCCAACGTCCTGACTTTC CASSRTLAGVSSGANVLTF
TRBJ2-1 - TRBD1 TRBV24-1 TGTGCCACCAGTGACACCGACAGGGATGAGCAGTTCTTC CATSDTDRDEQFF
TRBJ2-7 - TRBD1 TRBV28 TGTGCCAGCCGACCGGGACAGGGGGGCGAGCAGTACTTC CASRPGQGGEQYF
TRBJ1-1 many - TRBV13 TGTGCCAGCAGACATAGGGGGGCAGGGACGAACACTGAAGCTTTCTTT CASRHRGAGTNTEAFF
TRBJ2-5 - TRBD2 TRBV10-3 TGTGCCAGCAGTGGGTGTGGGCAGGGAACCTCCGGGACTAGCGGGGGGGTGAGGCAAGAGACCCAGTACTTC CASSGCGQGTSGTSGGVRQETQYF
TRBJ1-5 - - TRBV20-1 TGCAGTGCTTCGACAGGTAAAGTAAATCAGCCCCAGCATTTT CSASTGKVNQPQHF
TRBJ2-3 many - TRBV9 TGTGCCAGCAGCTCTAGAGGAACATCTAGCACAGATACGCAGTATTTT CASSSRGTSSTDTQYF
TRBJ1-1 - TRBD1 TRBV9 TGTGCCAGCAGCCAAGACAGGGACGGCACTGAAGCTTTCTTT CASSQDRDGTEAFF
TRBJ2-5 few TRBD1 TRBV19 TGTGCCAGTAGTATCGGACAGGGCCAAGAGACCCAGTACTTC CASSIGQGQETQYF
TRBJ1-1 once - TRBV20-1 TGCAGTGCTAGAGGGGGGGACAACACTGAAGCTTTCTTT CSARGGDNTEAFF
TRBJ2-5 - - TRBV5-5 TGTGCCAGCAGCTTAGTTCCGTACCAAGAGACCCAGTACTTC CASSLVPYQETQYF
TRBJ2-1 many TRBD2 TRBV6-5 TGTGCCAGCAGTTTTGCTAGCGGTTACAATGAGCAGTTCTTC CASSFASGYNEQFF
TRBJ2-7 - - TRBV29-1 TGCAGCCCTACACCCCGGGGCACCACCCCCTACGAGCAGTACTTC CSPTPRGTTPYEQYF
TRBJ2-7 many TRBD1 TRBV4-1 TGCGCCAGCAGCCTAGGGACAGGGGAAGGCTACGAGCAGTACTTC CASSLGTGEGYEQYF
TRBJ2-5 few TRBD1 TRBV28 TGTGCCAGCAGTTCCGGACAGGGGGTAACGGAGACCCAGTACTTC CASSSGQGVTETQYF
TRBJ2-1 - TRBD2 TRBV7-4 TGCGCCAGCAGCCAAGGTCCTAGCGGGGGGGACTACAATGAGCAGTTCTTC CASSQGPSGGDYNEQFF
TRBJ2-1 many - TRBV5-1 TGCGCCAGCAGCCACAACAATGAGCAGTTCTTC CASSHNNEQFF
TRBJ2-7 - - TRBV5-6 TGTGCCAGCAGCTACCGTTTCGAGCAGTACTTC CASSYRFEQYF
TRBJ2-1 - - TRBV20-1 TGCAGTGCTACCGGGACCTACAATGAGCAGTTCTTC CSATGTYNEQFF
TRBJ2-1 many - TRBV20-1 TGCAGTGCTAGAGCCTCCGGTGAGCAGTTCTTC CSARASGEQFF
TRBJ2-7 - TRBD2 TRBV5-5 TGTGCCAGCAGCTTCAGCGGGACTAGCGTCTCCTACGAGCAGTACTTC CASSFSGTSVSYEQYF
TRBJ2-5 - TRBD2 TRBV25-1 TGTGCCAGCAGTGCCCCCGGACTAGCAGTTGGAGAGATCCAGTACTTC CASSAPGLAVGEIQYF
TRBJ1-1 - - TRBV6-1 TGTGCCAGCAGTGAATATAGGTACATGAACACTGAAGCTTTCTTT CASSEYRYMNTEAFF